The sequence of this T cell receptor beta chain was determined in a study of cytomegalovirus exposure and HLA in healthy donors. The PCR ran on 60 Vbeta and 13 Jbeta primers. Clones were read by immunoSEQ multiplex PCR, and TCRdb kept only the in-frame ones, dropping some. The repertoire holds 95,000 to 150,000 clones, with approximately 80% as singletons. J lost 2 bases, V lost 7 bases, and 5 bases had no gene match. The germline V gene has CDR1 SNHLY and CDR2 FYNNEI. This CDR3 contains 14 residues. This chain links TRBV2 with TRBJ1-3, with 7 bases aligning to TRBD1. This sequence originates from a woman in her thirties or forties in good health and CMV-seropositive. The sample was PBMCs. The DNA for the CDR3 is TGTGCCAGCAAGGGGACAGTCACTGGAAACACCATATATTTT. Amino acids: CASKGTVTGNTIYF.